This paragraph reports one TCR beta chain. The sample is drawn from a study of CD8 T cells in Susac syndrome. Recently defined diagnostic criteria classed the Susac syndrome patients as definite or probable. The CD8+ and CD4+ T cells were negatively isolated, with the TEMRA cells enriched by FACS. With random hexamers, reverse transcription was performed on about 0.45 to 1 ug of RNA. Amplification of TCR beta CDR3 spanned 54 Vbeta and 13 Jbeta via immunoSEQ multiplex PCR. One entry per CDR3 protein, called by TCRdb with MiXCR from the immunoSEQ multiplex PCR reads. The sample has about 120,000 distinct CDR3 sequences, around 96% seen once. Per the germline V gene, CDR1 is MDHEN and CDR2 is SYDVKM. The trim removed 5 bases at V and 0 bases at J, leaving 10 bases unmatched. There are 18 residues in the CDR3.

The TCR was taken from a human donor with Susac syndrome. The chain uses TRBV28 and TRBJ2-6; 7 bases agree with TRBD1. Sequenced: CD8+ T cells from PBMCs. CDR3 region: CASSTFGTVNSGANVLTF. Here the CDR3 DNA reads TGTGCCAGCAGTACTTTCGGGACAGTGAACTCTGGGGCCAACGTCCTGACTTTC.